This passage covers 2 T cell receptor beta chains from one sample sequenced in a study of OX40 agonist ivuxolimab in advanced cancers. Method: immunoSEQ multiplex PCR; TCRdb's copy keeps in-frame clones and lacks some. The sample carries tens of thousands of clones, 80% to 90% recorded once. The input for sequencing was CD4+ or CD8+ T cells sorted from blood, taken in a trial of the OX40 agonist ivuxolimab. The receptors come from an adult with an advanced solid tumor such as melanoma, head and neck, liver or kidney cancer.

The chain joins TRBV28 to TRBJ2-4, with TRBD1 as a possible D gene (6 bases). Trimming took off 4 bases at V and 0 bases at J, with 10 bases between the two ends. CDR3 length equals 15 residues. In germline, CDR1 is MDHEN, CDR2 SYDVKM. The CDR3 region is CASSSPGVAKNIQYF. The CDR3 DNA reads as TGTGCCAGCAGTTCTCCAGGGGTAGCCAAAAACATTCAGTACTTC.

This clone is a singleton in its sample. The junction differs from germline at one of its ends, possibly a read error. The chain joins TRBV7-7 to TRBJ1-1; possible D gene TRBD1, 5 bases. The CDR3 covers 13 residues. CDR1 and CDR2 from the germline V gene are SSHAT and FNYEAQ (reference sequence). CDR3 coding DNA: TGTGCTAGCAGCAGGGAAGTGAACACTGAAGCTTTCTTT. Translation gives CASSREVNTEAFF.